A selection of T cell receptor beta chains follows, all from one sample in a study of cytomegalovirus exposure and HLA in healthy donors. Data came from immunoSEQ multiplex PCR; TCRdb stores just in-frame clones and leaves some out. This sample has hundreds of thousands of clones, with 75% to 80% found just once. What was sequenced was PBMCs. The receptors here all came from a male donor in good health and CMV-seronegative. The CDR3 runs from the conserved cysteine through the conserved F or W. The order of the fields is CDR3 DNA, CDR3 protein, D gene, clone size, CDR3 length, J gene, V gene. A D gene is named only where the DNA matches it firmly. Clone size appears in some rows only: once, few, many, or a class for an expanded clone.

CDR3nt: TGTGCCAGCAGCTTATCGGGGGACTCCTATAATTCACCCCTCCACTTT
CDR3aa: CASSLSGDSYNSPLHF
d_gene: .
abundance: .
len: 16
j_gene: TRBJ1-6
v_gene: TRBV7-9

CDR3nt: TGCGCCAGCAGCTTAGGACTAGCGGCCTCCTACAATGAGCAGTTCTTC
CDR3aa: CASSLGLAASYNEQFF
d_gene: TRBD2
abundance: .
len: 16
j_gene: TRBJ2-1
v_gene: TRBV5-1

CDR3nt: TGTGCCAGCAGCTTAGGACAGGGGCCGTATGGCTACACCTTC
CDR3aa: CASSLGQGPYGYTF
d_gene: TRBD1
abundance: once
len: 14
j_gene: TRBJ1-2
v_gene: TRBV13

CDR3nt: TGTGCCAGCAGACCGGACAGGGTGTGGACTGAAGCTTTCTTT
CDR3aa: CASRPDRVWTEAFF
d_gene: TRBD1
abundance: .
len: 14
j_gene: TRBJ1-1
v_gene: TRBV7-2

CDR3nt: TGTGCCAGCAGTGGTCCTGGACTAGCGGGGACCTACGAGCAGTACTTC
CDR3aa: CASSGPGLAGTYEQYF
d_gene: TRBD2
abundance: .
len: 16
j_gene: TRBJ2-7
v_gene: TRBV25-1

CDR3nt: TGTGCCAGCAGTGATGGTGGAGGCTTGTCCTACAATGAGCAGTTCTTC
CDR3aa: CASSDGGGLSYNEQFF
d_gene: .
abundance: .
len: 16
j_gene: TRBJ2-1
v_gene: TRBV6-4

CDR3nt: TGTGCCAGCAGAGGGACAGGGGACAATTCACCCCTCCACTTT
CDR3aa: CASRGTGDNSPLHF
d_gene: TRBD1
abundance: .
len: 14
j_gene: TRBJ1-6
v_gene: TRBV28

CDR3nt: TGCAGCGTTGTGGGACAAAGTGCCGGGGAGCTGTTTTTT
CDR3aa: CSVVGQSAGELFF
d_gene: .
abundance: .
len: 13
j_gene: TRBJ2-2
v_gene: TRBV29-1

CDR3nt: TGTGCCAGCAGCCCCCGGACAGGGTTGGCCTACAATGAGCAGTTCTTC
CDR3aa: CASSPRTGLAYNEQFF
d_gene: TRBD1
abundance: .
len: 16
j_gene: TRBJ2-1
v_gene: TRBV7-9

CDR3nt: TGCGCCAGCAGCCCGACCTTGGGGCCCACCGGGGAGCTGTTTTTT
CDR3aa: CASSPTLGPTGELFF
d_gene: .
abundance: few
len: 15
j_gene: TRBJ2-2
v_gene: TRBV5-1

CDR3nt: TGTGCCAGCAGCCAAGAGTCTGGAGGGGCGGATGGCTACACCTTC
CDR3aa: CASSQESGGADGYTF
d_gene: .
abundance: .
len: 15
j_gene: TRBJ1-2
v_gene: TRBV4-2

CDR3nt: TGTGCCAGTAGTAGCGGGGGCCCCTCCTACGAGCAGTACTTC
CDR3aa: CASSSGGPSYEQYF
d_gene: .
abundance: .
len: 14
j_gene: TRBJ2-7
v_gene: TRBV19

CDR3nt: TGCGCCAGCAGCCAAGTTAGCTCCGTCTCCTACGAGCAGTACTTC
CDR3aa: CASSQVSSVSYEQYF
d_gene: .
abundance: .
len: 15
j_gene: TRBJ2-7
v_gene: TRBV4-1

CDR3nt: TGTGCCAGCTCACCAAACAGATCAAGAAGCAATCAGCCCCAGCATTTT
CDR3aa: CASSPNRSRSNQPQHF
d_gene: .
abundance: .
len: 16
j_gene: TRBJ1-5
v_gene: TRBV18

CDR3nt: TGTGCCAGCAGTGCCCCCCTCGGGCCCCAGCATTTT
CDR3aa: CASSAPLGPQHF
d_gene: .
abundance: .
len: 12
j_gene: TRBJ1-5
v_gene: TRBV27

CDR3nt: TGTGCCAGCAGGCCGGGGGGGGTCGGGAATCAGCCCCAGCATTTT
CDR3aa: CASRPGGVGNQPQHF
d_gene: .
abundance: .
len: 15
j_gene: TRBJ1-5
v_gene: TRBV6-6

CDR3nt: TGTGCCAGCAGCCGGGCCCATGAAGCTTTCTTT
CDR3aa: CASSRAHEAFF
d_gene: .
abundance: few
len: 11
j_gene: TRBJ1-1
v_gene: TRBV14

CDR3nt: TGTGCCAGCAGGTGGGACTTCCGCTCTGGAAACACCATATATTTT
CDR3aa: CASRWDFRSGNTIYF
d_gene: .
abundance: .
len: 15
j_gene: TRBJ1-3
v_gene: TRBV28

CDR3nt: TGTGCCAGCAGCCCAGGGTACACCGGGGAGCTGTTTTTT
CDR3aa: CASSPGYTGELFF
d_gene: .
abundance: .
len: 13
j_gene: TRBJ2-2
v_gene: TRBV11-3

CDR3nt: TGTGCCAGCACCTTCGCGGCCGGGACTTCTAATGAAAAACTGTTTTTT
CDR3aa: CASTFAAGTSNEKLFF
d_gene: .
abundance: .
len: 16
j_gene: TRBJ1-4
v_gene: TRBV27

CDR3nt: TGTGCCTGGAGTGCCCTAGCGGGAGCCGGGGAGCTGTTTTTT
CDR3aa: CAWSALAGAGELFF
d_gene: TRBD2
abundance: few
len: 14
j_gene: TRBJ2-2
v_gene: TRBV30

CDR3nt: TGTGCCAGCAGCTCGCAGGGTGGAAACACTGAAGCTTTCTTT
CDR3aa: CASSSQGGNTEAFF
d_gene: .
abundance: .
len: 14
j_gene: TRBJ1-1
v_gene: TRBV7-2

CDR3nt: TGTGCCAGCAGTTGGGGCCGGGACAGGGGGCCCGGGGAGCTGTTTTTT
CDR3aa: CASSWGRDRGPGELFF
d_gene: TRBD1
abundance: .
len: 16
j_gene: TRBJ2-2
v_gene: TRBV27

CDR3nt: TGCGCCAGCAGCCAAGATTCTCTCAGGGCTGAGAGGGAAAAACTGTTTTTT
CDR3aa: CASSQDSLRAEREKLFF
d_gene: .
abundance: few
len: 17
j_gene: TRBJ1-4
v_gene: TRBV4-1

CDR3nt: TGTGCCAGCAGCTTGCGGGGGACAGGGAATAATTCACCCCTCCACTTT
CDR3aa: CASSLRGTGNNSPLHF
d_gene: TRBD1
abundance: .
len: 16
j_gene: TRBJ1-6
v_gene: TRBV5-6

CDR3nt: TGTGCCAGCAGCCCCCCGAGTGGTGGCAATCAGCCCCAGCATTTT
CDR3aa: CASSPPSGGNQPQHF
d_gene: .
abundance: .
len: 15
j_gene: TRBJ1-5
v_gene: TRBV7-9

CDR3nt: TGTGCCAGCAGCTCCCCGGACAGGGGAGAAGAGACCCAGTACTTC
CDR3aa: CASSSPDRGEETQYF
d_gene: TRBD1
abundance: .
len: 15
j_gene: TRBJ2-5
v_gene: TRBV7-9

CDR3nt: TGTGCCAGCAGTTTGACAGTCGGAGTCTCTGGAAACACCATATATTTT
CDR3aa: CASSLTVGVSGNTIYF
d_gene: .
abundance: .
len: 16
j_gene: TRBJ1-3
v_gene: TRBV28

CDR3nt: TGTGCCAGCAGCCCCTCCGGGACTGGAGGAAATGAGCAGTTCTTC
CDR3aa: CASSPSGTGGNEQFF
d_gene: .
abundance: many
len: 15
j_gene: TRBJ2-1
v_gene: TRBV6-6

CDR3nt: TGTGCCAGCAGCGTAGTTCCCCAGGAGGGGGGGCTTTGGAATGAGCAGTTCTTC
CDR3aa: CASSVVPQEGGLWNEQFF
d_gene: .
abundance: .
len: 18
j_gene: TRBJ2-1
v_gene: TRBV9

CDR3nt: TGTGCCAGCAAGTTGAGGAACACAAGGACTGAAGCTTTCTTT
CDR3aa: CASKLRNTRTEAFF
d_gene: .
abundance: .
len: 14
j_gene: TRBJ1-1
v_gene: TRBV7-2

CDR3nt: TGTGCCAGCGATAGAATCTACGAGCAGTACTTC
CDR3aa: CASDRIYEQYF
d_gene: .
abundance: .
len: 11
j_gene: TRBJ2-7
v_gene: TRBV2

CDR3nt: TGTGCCAGCTCACCAAGGACTAGCGGGACGAACACCGGGGAGCTGTTTTTT
CDR3aa: CASSPRTSGTNTGELFF
d_gene: TRBD2
abundance: few
len: 17
j_gene: TRBJ2-2
v_gene: TRBV18

CDR3nt: TGTGCCAGCAGTCGCACCGGGGGGCCGCCTAACTATGGCTACACCTTC
CDR3aa: CASSRTGGPPNYGYTF
d_gene: .
abundance: .
len: 16
j_gene: TRBJ1-2
v_gene: TRBV2

CDR3nt: TGTGCCAGCAGCAATCGGGAGGGCTCCTACGAGCAGTACTTC
CDR3aa: CASSNREGSYEQYF
d_gene: TRBD2
abundance: many
len: 14
j_gene: TRBJ2-7
v_gene: TRBV7-9

CDR3nt: TGTGCCAGCAGATCAGGGGCCTTAAATTCACCCCTCCACTTT
CDR3aa: CASRSGALNSPLHF
d_gene: .
abundance: .
len: 14
j_gene: TRBJ1-6
v_gene: TRBV28

CDR3nt: TGTGCCTGGAGCCCTCCCGAGCGCGAATACAATGAGCAGTTCTTC
CDR3aa: CAWSPPEREYNEQFF
d_gene: .
abundance: .
len: 15
j_gene: TRBJ2-1
v_gene: TRBV30

CDR3nt: TGTGCCAGCAGTGAACGGAGCGGGGAGTGGGCGCAGTACTTC
CDR3aa: CASSERSGEWAQYF
d_gene: TRBD2
abundance: .
len: 14
j_gene: TRBJ2-7
v_gene: TRBV28

CDR3nt: TGTGCCAGCAGCTATATTGGGGGGGCCGGCGAGGAAACTGAAGCTTTCTTT
CDR3aa: CASSYIGGAGEETEAFF
d_gene: .
abundance: .
len: 17
j_gene: TRBJ1-1
v_gene: TRBV5-6

CDR3nt: TGTGCCAGCAGCGCCCTACGCAACACTGAAGCTTTCTTT
CDR3aa: CASSALRNTEAFF
d_gene: .
abundance: .
len: 13
j_gene: TRBJ1-1
v_gene: TRBV9

CDR3nt: TGTGCCAGCACGTCGGGATTTAGTGGCAATCAGCCCCAGCATTTT
CDR3aa: CASTSGFSGNQPQHF
d_gene: .
abundance: .
len: 15
j_gene: TRBJ1-5
v_gene: TRBV28

CDR3nt: TGTGCCAGCAGCTTAAGGCTAGCGGGAGTTCCCTACAATGAGCAGTTCTTC
CDR3aa: CASSLRLAGVPYNEQFF
d_gene: TRBD2
abundance: .
len: 17
j_gene: TRBJ2-1
v_gene: TRBV7-3

CDR3nt: TGCGCCAGCAGCGGCCAGGGTCAATCCTACGAGCAGTACTTC
CDR3aa: CASSGQGQSYEQYF
d_gene: .
abundance: .
len: 14
j_gene: TRBJ2-7
v_gene: TRBV5-1

CDR3nt: TGTGCCAGCAGCCCAATTACAGGGAAGCACACTGAAGCTTTCTTT
CDR3aa: CASSPITGKHTEAFF
d_gene: .
abundance: few
len: 15
j_gene: TRBJ1-1
v_gene: TRBV14

CDR3nt: TGTGCCAGAAGCCCCTACAGGGCCCGGGAACAAGAGACCCAGTACTTC
CDR3aa: CARSPYRAREQETQYF
d_gene: .
abundance: .
len: 16
j_gene: TRBJ2-5
v_gene: TRBV5-3

CDR3nt: TGCGCCAGCAGCTTGGCCTCGGTCGGCGGGGAGCTGTTTTTT
CDR3aa: CASSLASVGGELFF
d_gene: .
abundance: .
len: 14
j_gene: TRBJ2-2
v_gene: TRBV5-1

CDR3nt: TGTGCCAGCAGTTTATCGCAGTCATATGGCTACACCTTC
CDR3aa: CASSLSQSYGYTF
d_gene: .
abundance: few
len: 13
j_gene: TRBJ1-2
v_gene: TRBV27

CDR3nt: TGCAGCGTCTCAGGGGGGAGCCCCTCGGAGCAGTTCTTC
CDR3aa: CSVSGGSPSEQFF
d_gene: .
abundance: few
len: 13
j_gene: TRBJ2-1
v_gene: TRBV29-1

CDR3nt: TGTGCCAGCAGCTCGGGACTACCACCCTCCTACAATGAGCAGTTCTTC
CDR3aa: CASSSGLPPSYNEQFF
d_gene: TRBD2
abundance: .
len: 16
j_gene: TRBJ2-1
v_gene: TRBV7-9

CDR3nt: TGTGCCAGCACCGACCCTGGGACAGGGGGCCCCGATGAGCAGTTCTTC
CDR3aa: CASTDPGTGGPDEQFF
d_gene: TRBD1
abundance: .
len: 16
j_gene: TRBJ2-1
v_gene: TRBV27

CDR3nt: TGTTCCAGCAGCCACCTTGGGACTAGCGTTCGCTCCTACGAGCAGTACTTC
CDR3aa: CSSSHLGTSVRSYEQYF
d_gene: TRBD2
abundance: few
len: 17
j_gene: TRBJ2-7
v_gene: TRBV7-9

CDR3nt: TGTGCCAGCAGTCCCGCACGGACAGGGATGAATTCACCCCTCCACTTT
CDR3aa: CASSPARTGMNSPLHF
d_gene: TRBD1
abundance: .
len: 16
j_gene: TRBJ1-6
v_gene: TRBV28

CDR3nt: TGTGCCAGCAGTCTCCACACTGAAGCTTTCTTT
CDR3aa: CASSLHTEAFF
d_gene: .
abundance: .
len: 11
j_gene: TRBJ1-1
v_gene: TRBV6-6

CDR3nt: TGTGCCAGCAGCTTAGTACGGACCCTAGCGGGAGGGCCTCTCAGGTACGAGCAGTACTTC
CDR3aa: CASSLVRTLAGGPLRYEQYF
d_gene: TRBD2
abundance: .
len: 20
j_gene: TRBJ2-7
v_gene: TRBV13

CDR3nt: TGTGCCAGCAATAAACAGGGGAGCACCGGGGAGCTGTTTTTT
CDR3aa: CASNKQGSTGELFF
d_gene: TRBD1
abundance: few
len: 14
j_gene: TRBJ2-2
v_gene: TRBV28

CDR3nt: TGTGCCAGCAGCGCCGAACTAGCGGGGGGGCACAATGAGCAGTTCTTC
CDR3aa: CASSAELAGGHNEQFF
d_gene: TRBD2
abundance: .
len: 16
j_gene: TRBJ2-1
v_gene: TRBV9

CDR3nt: TGCGCCAGCAGCCAAGATTTTGCCGGTAATGAAAAACTGTTTTTT
CDR3aa: CASSQDFAGNEKLFF
d_gene: .
abundance: .
len: 15
j_gene: TRBJ1-4
v_gene: TRBV4-3

CDR3nt: TGTGCCAGCTCACCGACAGCTAGCACAGATACGCAGTATTTT
CDR3aa: CASSPTASTDTQYF
d_gene: .
abundance: .
len: 14
j_gene: TRBJ2-3
v_gene: TRBV18

CDR3nt: TGTGCCAGCAATATGAGGTGGTTAGCGGGGGGGCCTACAGATACGCAGTATTTT
CDR3aa: CASNMRWLAGGPTDTQYF
d_gene: TRBD2
abundance: .
len: 18
j_gene: TRBJ2-3
v_gene: TRBV28